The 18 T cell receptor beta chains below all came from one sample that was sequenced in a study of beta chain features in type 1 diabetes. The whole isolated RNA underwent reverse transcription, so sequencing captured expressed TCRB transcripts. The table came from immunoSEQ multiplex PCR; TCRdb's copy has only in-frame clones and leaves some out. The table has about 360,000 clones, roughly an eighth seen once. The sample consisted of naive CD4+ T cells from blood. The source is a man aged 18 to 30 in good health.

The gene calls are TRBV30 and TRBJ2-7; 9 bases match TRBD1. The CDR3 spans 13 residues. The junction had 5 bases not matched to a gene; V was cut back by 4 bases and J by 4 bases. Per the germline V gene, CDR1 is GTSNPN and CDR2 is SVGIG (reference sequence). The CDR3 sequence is CAWNTGTGYEQYF. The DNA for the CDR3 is TGTGCCTGGAACACCGGGACAGGGTACGAGCAGTACTTC.

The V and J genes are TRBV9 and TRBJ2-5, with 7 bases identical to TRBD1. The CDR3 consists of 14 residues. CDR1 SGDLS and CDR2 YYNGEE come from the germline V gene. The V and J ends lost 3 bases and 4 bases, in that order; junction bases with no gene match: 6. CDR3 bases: TGTGCCAGCAGCGCTCAGACAGGGTCAGAGACCCAGTACTTC. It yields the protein CASSAQTGSETQYF.

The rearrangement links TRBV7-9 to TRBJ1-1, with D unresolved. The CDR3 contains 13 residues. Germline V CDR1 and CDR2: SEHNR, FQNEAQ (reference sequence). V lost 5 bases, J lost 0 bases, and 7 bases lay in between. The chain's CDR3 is CASSTGVNTEAFF. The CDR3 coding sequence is TGTGCCAGCAGCACGGGAGTGAACACTGAAGCTTTCTTT.

Written as DNA, the CDR3 is TGTGCTAGTGGTTTGTTCCCGGGTGGAGAGACCCAGTACTTC. Translated: CASGLFPGGETQYF. The genes are TRBV12-5 and TRBJ2-5; D uncertain. The V gene's germline CDR1 is LGHNT and CDR2 FRNRAP. This CDR3 has 14 amino acids. Trimming pared 2 bases from V and 4 bases from J, leaving 11 bases between.

CDR3 region: CASSSLRGRIQGYTF. The CDR3 region has the DNA TGTGCCAGCAGCTCCCTAAGGGGGCGCATCCAGGGCTACACCTTC. The V and J genes are TRBV11-2 and TRBJ1-2; 7 bases are shared with TRBD1. Unmatched junction bases numbered 13, after V lost 4 bases and J lost 8 bases. The CDR3 length is 15 residues. CDR1 and CDR2 (germline): SGHAT, FQNNGV.

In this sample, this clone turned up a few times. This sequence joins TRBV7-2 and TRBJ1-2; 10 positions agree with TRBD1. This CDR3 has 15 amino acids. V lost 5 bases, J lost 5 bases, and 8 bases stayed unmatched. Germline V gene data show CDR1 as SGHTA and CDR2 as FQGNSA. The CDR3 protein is CASSVHPGQGYGYTF. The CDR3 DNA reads TGTGCCAGCAGCGTGCACCCGGGACAGGGGTATGGCTACACCTTC.

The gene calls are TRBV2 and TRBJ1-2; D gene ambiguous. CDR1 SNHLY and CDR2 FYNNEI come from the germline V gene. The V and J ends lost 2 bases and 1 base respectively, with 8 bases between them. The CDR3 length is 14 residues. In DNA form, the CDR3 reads TGTGCCAGCAGTGAATCGTTTCTTAACTATGGCTACACCTTC. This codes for CASSESFLNYGYTF.

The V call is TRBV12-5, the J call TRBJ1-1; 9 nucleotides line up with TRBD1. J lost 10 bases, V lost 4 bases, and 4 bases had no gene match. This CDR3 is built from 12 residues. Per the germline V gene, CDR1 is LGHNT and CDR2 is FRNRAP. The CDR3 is CASGSPGQGAFF. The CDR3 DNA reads TGTGCTAGTGGTTCCCCGGGACAGGGAGCTTTCTTT.

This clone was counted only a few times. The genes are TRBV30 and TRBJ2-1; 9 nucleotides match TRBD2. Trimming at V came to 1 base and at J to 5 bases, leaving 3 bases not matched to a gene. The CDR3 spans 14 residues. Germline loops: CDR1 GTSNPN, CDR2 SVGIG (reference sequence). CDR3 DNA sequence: TGTGCCTGGAGTGCACTAGCGGGTAACAATGAGCAGTTCTTC. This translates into CAWSALAGNNEQFF.

CDR3 in amino acids: CASSLVAETQYF. The CDR3 nucleotides are TGCGCCAGCAGCTTGGTCGCGGAGACCCAGTACTTC. The chain employs TRBV5-1 and TRBJ2-5; D gene uncertain. The germline V gene encodes CDR1 SGHRS and CDR2 YFSETQ. The CDR3 is 12 residues long. Between the trimmed V and J ends, which lost 0 bases and 5 bases, there was a span of 5 bases.

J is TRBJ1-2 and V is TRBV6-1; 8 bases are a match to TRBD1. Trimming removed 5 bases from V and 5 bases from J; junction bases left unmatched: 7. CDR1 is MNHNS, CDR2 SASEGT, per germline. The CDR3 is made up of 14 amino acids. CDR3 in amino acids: CASSKITGGYGYTF. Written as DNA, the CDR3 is TGTGCCAGCAGTAAGATTACAGGGGGTTATGGCTACACCTTC.

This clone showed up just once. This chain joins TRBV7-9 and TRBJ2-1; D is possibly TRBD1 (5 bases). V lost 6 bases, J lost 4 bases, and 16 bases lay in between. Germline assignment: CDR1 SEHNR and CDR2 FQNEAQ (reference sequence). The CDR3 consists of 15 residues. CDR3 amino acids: CASSSVKGPYNEQFF. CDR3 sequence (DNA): TGTGCCAGCAGTTCTGTGAAGGGGCCTTACAATGAGCAGTTCTTC.

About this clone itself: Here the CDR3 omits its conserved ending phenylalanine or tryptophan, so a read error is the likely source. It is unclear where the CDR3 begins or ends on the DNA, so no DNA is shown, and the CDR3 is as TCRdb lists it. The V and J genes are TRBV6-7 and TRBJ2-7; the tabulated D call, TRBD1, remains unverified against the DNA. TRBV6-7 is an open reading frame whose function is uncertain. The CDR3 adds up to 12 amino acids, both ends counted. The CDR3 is CASSHPPGSETA.

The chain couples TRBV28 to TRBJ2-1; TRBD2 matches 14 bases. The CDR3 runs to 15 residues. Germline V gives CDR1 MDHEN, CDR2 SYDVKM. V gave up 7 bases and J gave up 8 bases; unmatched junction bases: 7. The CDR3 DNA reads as TGTGCCAGCATCCCGACTAGCGGGGGGGCGCATGAGCAGTTCTTC. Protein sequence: CASIPTSGGAHEQFF.

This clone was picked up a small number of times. CDR3 DNA: TGTGCCAGCAGCCCTAGACAGGGGGAGACTGAAGCTTTCTTT. Amino acids: CASSPRQGETEAFF. This chain links TRBV7-8 with TRBJ1-1, with 9 bases aligning to TRBD1. This CDR3 comprises 14 residues. With V trimmed by 5 bases and J by 5 bases, 6 bases remained unmatched. The germline V gene encodes CDR1 SGHVS and CDR2 FQNEAQ. The whole variable domain, remainder taken from reference TRBV7-8 and TRBJ1-1, is GAGVSQSPRYKVAKRGQDVALRCDPISGHVSLFWYQQALGQGPEFLTYFQNEAQLDKSGLPSDRFFAERPEGSVSTLKIQRTQQEDSAVYLCASSPRQGETEAFFGQGTRLTVV.

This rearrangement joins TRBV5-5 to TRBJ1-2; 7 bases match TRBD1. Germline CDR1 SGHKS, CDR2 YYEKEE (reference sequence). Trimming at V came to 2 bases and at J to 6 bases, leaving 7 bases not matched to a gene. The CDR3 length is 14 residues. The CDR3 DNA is TGTGCCAGCAGCTTCGACAGGGCAAGGGATGGCTACACCTTC. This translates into CASSFDRARDGYTF.

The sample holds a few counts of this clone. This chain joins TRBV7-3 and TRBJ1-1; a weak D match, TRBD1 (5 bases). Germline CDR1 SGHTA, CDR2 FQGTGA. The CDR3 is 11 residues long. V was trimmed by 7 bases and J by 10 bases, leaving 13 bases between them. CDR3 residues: CASTGGGIAFF. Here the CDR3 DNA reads TGTGCCAGCACCGGGGGGGGTATAGCTTTCTTT.

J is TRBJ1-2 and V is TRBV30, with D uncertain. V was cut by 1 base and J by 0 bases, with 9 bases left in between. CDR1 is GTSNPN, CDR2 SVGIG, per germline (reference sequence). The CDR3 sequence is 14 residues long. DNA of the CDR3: TGTGCCTGGAGTGAATCCCCCGCTAACTATGGCTACACCTTC. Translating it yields CAWSESPANYGYTF. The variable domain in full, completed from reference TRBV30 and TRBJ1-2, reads SQTIHQWPATLVQPVGSPLSLECTVEGTSNPNLYWYRQAAGRGLQLLFYSVGIGQISSEVPQNLSASRPQDRQFILSSKKLLLSDSGFYLCAWSESPANYGYTFGSGTRLTVV.